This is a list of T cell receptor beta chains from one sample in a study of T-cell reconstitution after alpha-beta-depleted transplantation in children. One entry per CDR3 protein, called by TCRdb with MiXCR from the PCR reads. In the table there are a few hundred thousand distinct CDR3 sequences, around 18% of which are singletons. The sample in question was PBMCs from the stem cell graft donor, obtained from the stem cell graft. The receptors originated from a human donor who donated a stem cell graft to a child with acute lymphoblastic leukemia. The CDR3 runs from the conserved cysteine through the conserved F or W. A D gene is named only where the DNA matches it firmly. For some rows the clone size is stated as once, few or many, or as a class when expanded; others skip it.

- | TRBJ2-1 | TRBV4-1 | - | CASSQDHEAGNNEQFF | TGCGCCAGCAGCCAAGATCATGAGGCAGGAAACAATGAGCAGTTCTTC
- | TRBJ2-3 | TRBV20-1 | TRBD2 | CSARDQGLAVSDTQYF | TGCAGTGCTAGAGATCAGGGACTAGCGGTTTCAGATACGCAGTATTTT
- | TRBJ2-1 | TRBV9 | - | CASSPRTGDNEQFF | TGTGCCAGCAGCCCCCGGACTGGAGACAATGAGCAGTTCTTC
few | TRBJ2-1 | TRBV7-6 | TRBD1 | CASSLGGGQGTGFYEQFF | TGTGCCAGCAGCTTAGGAGGGGGGCAGGGGACAGGGTTTTATGAGCAGTTCTTC
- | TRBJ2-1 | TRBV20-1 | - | CSPHLGVANNEQFF | TGCAGTCCCCACCTTGGGGTAGCGAATAATGAGCAGTTCTTC
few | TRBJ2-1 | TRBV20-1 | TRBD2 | CSARRGAGAVNEQFF | TGCAGTGCTAGGAGAGGAGCGGGAGCGGTCAATGAGCAGTTCTTC
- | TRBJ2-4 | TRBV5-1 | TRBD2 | CASSSSGTSGNIQYF | TGCGCCAGCAGCTCGTCCGGGACTAGCGGGAACATTCAGTACTTC
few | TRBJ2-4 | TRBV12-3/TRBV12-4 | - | CASRGTINIQYF | TGTGCCAGCAGGGGGACGATTAACATTCAGTACTTC
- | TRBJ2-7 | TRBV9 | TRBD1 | CASSAPPTGTGAEQYF | TGTGCCAGCAGCGCCCCGCCCACCGGGACAGGGGCCGAGCAGTACTTC
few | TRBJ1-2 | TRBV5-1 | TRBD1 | CASSQMDRKLSGYTF | TGCGCCAGCAGCCAAATGGACAGGAAACTCTCTGGCTACACCTTC
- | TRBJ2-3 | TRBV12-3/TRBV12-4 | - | CASSLLVETDTQYF | TGTGCCAGCAGTTTATTGGTAGAAACAGATACGCAGTATTTT
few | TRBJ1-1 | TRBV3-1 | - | CASSQFDRPNTEAFF | TGTGCCAGCAGCCAATTTGACCGACCGAACACTGAAGCTTTCTTT
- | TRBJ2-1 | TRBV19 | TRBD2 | CASSPTSGTGSNEQFF | TGTGCCAGTAGTCCGACTAGCGGGACAGGTAGCAATGAGCAGTTCTTC
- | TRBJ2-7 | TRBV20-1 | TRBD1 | CSTIDRGMVEQYF | TGCAGTACCATTGACAGGGGGATGGTCGAGCAGTACTTC
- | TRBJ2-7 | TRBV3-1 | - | CASSYGQYEQYF | TGTGCCAGCAGCTACGGACAGTACGAGCAGTACTTC
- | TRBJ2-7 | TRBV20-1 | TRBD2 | CSASLGLAGRVGAYEQYF | TGCAGTGCTAGCTTGGGACTAGCGGGAAGAGTCGGGGCCTACGAGCAGTACTTC
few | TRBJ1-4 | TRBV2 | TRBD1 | CASSQDRRRDEKLFF | TGTGCCAGCAGTCAGGACAGGCGGAGGGATGAAAAACTGTTTTTT
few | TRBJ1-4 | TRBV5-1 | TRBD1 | CASSLPQWGDRKSMTNEKLFF | TGCGCCAGCAGCTTGCCCCAATGGGGGGACAGGAAGTCGATGACTAATGAAAAACTGTTTTTT
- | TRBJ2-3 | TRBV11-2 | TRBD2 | CASSTLGLATDTQYF | TGTGCCAGCAGCACTCTCGGACTAGCTACAGATACGCAGTATTTT
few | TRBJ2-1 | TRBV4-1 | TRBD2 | CASSQGSGRSPYNEQFF | TGCGCCAGCAGCCAAGGTAGCGGGAGAAGCCCCTACAATGAGCAGTTCTTC
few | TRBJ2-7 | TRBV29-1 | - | CSAAKGPVLYF | TGCAGCGCCGCCAAGGGCCCGGTGTTGTACTTC
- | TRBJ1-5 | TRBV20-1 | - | CSASGTDNQPQHF | TGCAGTGCTTCGGGGACCGACAATCAGCCCCAGCATTTT
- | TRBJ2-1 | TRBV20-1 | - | CSAKIGNNEQFF | TGCAGTGCTAAGATAGGGAACAATGAGCAGTTCTTC
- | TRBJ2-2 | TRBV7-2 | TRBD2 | CASSLYSGSGELFF | TGTGCCAGCAGCCTATATAGCGGGAGTGGGGAGCTGTTTTTT
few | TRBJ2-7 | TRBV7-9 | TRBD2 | CASSPASGATYEQYF | TGTGCCAGCAGCCCGGCTAGCGGAGCCACCTACGAGCAGTACTTC
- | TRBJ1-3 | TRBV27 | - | CASSLRGPSPGNTIYF | TGTGCCAGCAGTTTACGGGGCCCCTCTCCAGGAAACACCATATATTTT
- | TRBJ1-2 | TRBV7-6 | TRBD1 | CASSQGAGYGYTF | TGTGCCAGCTCCCAGGGGGCAGGGTATGGCTACACCTTC
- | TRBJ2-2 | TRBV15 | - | CATSREVDLGELFF | TGTGCCACCAGCAGAGAAGTAGATCTCGGGGAGCTGTTTTTT